The subject of this entry is one T cell receptor beta chain. Its antigen is unknown. The input lacks base qualities; no much larger clone sits a single base away. The collaborating institutions used their own protocols to collect whole blood in K2EDTA tubes. Collaborator samples were shipped for TCRbeta analysis as frozen whole blood, isolated PBMCs, or DNA extracted from either sample type. This entry belongs to a study of blood T cell repertoires in COVID-19 (dated by TCRdb to the early 2020s). Broadly, across the study: Samples from collaborators originated in the United States, Italy and Spain and spanned both the acute and convalescent phases of COVID-19. The material from the prospective study consisted of cDNA or gDNA derived from T cells, B-cell-depleted T cells, or PBMCs. A freely available public database, intended as a resource for researchers studying the immune response to SARS-CoV-2, is where the repertoires were released. Deeply sampled blood TCRbeta repertoires from subjects exposed to, actively infected with, or recovered from COVID-19 were included in the dataset. Samples were obtained from the ongoing ImmuneRACE study (first 160 participants) and from 1,254 subjects provided by 6 global collaborators. Where available, HLA class I and class II types were obtained from metadata supplied by the sample provider rather than from assay-based typing. The sample metadata nearly always contained a de-identified subject ID, COVID-19 status, age in years and sex.

TCRbeta CDR3 regions were amplified from genomic DNA using the immunoSEQ Assay, a bias-controlled multiplex PCR. The study's processing was this. The number of nucleated cells in each sample was estimated by amplification of reference gene primers within the assay. To quantify the absolute abundance of each unique TCRbeta CDR3 rearrangement, sequence reads were collapsed and filtered. For each sample, productive Simpson clonality was calculated as the square root of Simpson's diversity index over productive rearrangements. The clones in this table, taken by TCRdb from immuneACCESS, are in-frame only. Not every clone is retained; where verified, under half of the shortfall comes from an unresolved V gene, and the cause of the rest is unknown. D and trimming come from the DNA, and the V and J calls and clone size come from that table. The table for this sample lists under 350,000 clones; roughly 91% of them were counted only once. The ten biggest clones cover 4.6% of the sample.

General conclusions and limits of the study: How much clinical and demographic metadata was included differed by source and by participant, and the metadata was provided uncurated.

V loses 5 bases of germline sequence and J loses 10 bases, and the interval between the two ends is 13 bases. Measured from the cysteine to the phenylalanine, the CDR3 is 13 residues long. Only the CDR3 portion is preserved as DNA: 39 bases, with reading frame beginning at the first base. Per the germline V gene, SGHRS is the CDR1 and YFSETQ is the CDR2. The sequencing sample was made of peripheral blood. The TCR comes from a man in his forties with acute or convalescent COVID-19. The chain is assembled from TRBV5-1 and TRBJ1-6, with TRBD1 as a weak D call on 6 bases. In nucleotides, the sequence is TGCGCCAGCAGTTACTCAGGGGACTCACCCCTCCACTTT. This is translated as CASSYSGDSPLHF.